These 14 T cell receptor beta chains were all obtained from the same sample, sequenced in a study of CD8 T cells in ankylosing spondylitis (dated 2017 in TCRdb). Library preparation employed 5' RACE. Instrument used: Illumina HiSeq 2500. TCRdb trimmed the raw reads at Q25, called clones with MiXCR and kept productive beta chains. Duplicate CDR3 protein sequences are folded into a single record with the most common DNA and genes. The sample has fewer than 150,000 distinct CDR3 sequences on record, 7.3% of them singletons. In total, the top ten clones hold around 12% of the sample. The sample consisted of blood, either unsorted or a sorted T cell fraction (not recorded which). The receptors derive from a female donor with ankylosing spondylitis or in good health (not recorded which).

V is TRBV11-2 and J is TRBJ2-1; possible D gene TRBD1, 5 bases. The CDR3 is 14 residues long. With 4 bases removed from V and 4 bases from J, the gap between germline ends came to 11 bases. Germline loops: CDR1 SGHAT, CDR2 FQNNGV. DNA of the CDR3: TGTGCCAGCAGCTCAGGGTCGCAGTACAATGAGCAGTTCTTC. This translates into CASSSGSQYNEQFF. Full variable domain (rest looked up from reference TRBV11-2 and TRBJ2-1): EAGVAQSPRYKIIEKRQSVAFWCNPISGHATLYWYQQILGQGPKLLIQFQNNGVVDDSQLPKDRFSAERLKGVDSTLKIQPAKLEDSAVYLCASSSGSQYNEQFFGPGTRLTVL.

The chain employs TRBV7-6 and TRBJ2-3; TRBD2 matches at 9 bases. The length of the CDR3 is 16 residues. The V and J ends lost 5 bases and 4 bases, in that order; junction bases with no gene match: 10. Germline loops: CDR1 SGHVS, CDR2 FNYEAQ. The CDR3 protein is CASSQIRRGGADTQYF. In DNA form, the CDR3 reads TGTGCCAGCAGCCAAATTAGGCGGGGGGGCGCAGATACGCAGTATTTT.

This clonotype was seen ten or more times. The V gene is TRBV5-1, the J gene TRBJ1-2; no definite D call. This CDR3 has 13 amino acids. The germline CDR1 and CDR2 sequences are SGHRS and YFSETQ. The V end lost 1 base, the J end lost 8 bases, and 12 bases lay between the germline ends. The CDR3 DNA reads TGCGCCAGCAGCTTGACGGCCGTAGAGGGCTACACCTTC. This codes for CASSLTAVEGYTF.

This clonotype was seen ten or more times. The V gene is TRBV5-1, the J gene TRBJ1-1; the D is unclear. The CDR3 spans 14 residues. V gave up 0 bases and J gave up 0 bases, with 6 bases separating them. Germline CDR1 SGHRS, CDR2 YFSETQ. CDR3 residues: CASSLEQMNTEAFF. The CDR3 coding sequence is TGCGCCAGCAGCTTGGAACAGATGAACACTGAAGCTTTCTTT.

This clonotype occurred many times. This chain connects TRBV5-1 to TRBJ1-2; D is possibly TRBD1 (6 bases). CDR3 length: 15 residues. Trimming removed 4 bases at V and 4 bases at J, with 17 bases between. Germline CDR1 and CDR2: SGHRS and YFSETQ. The CDR3 is CASSALKGGIYGYTF. CDR3 DNA sequence: TGCGCCAGCAGCGCCCTGAAGGGGGGAATCTATGGCTACACCTTC.

This clonotype showed up many times. This chain uses TRBV12-3 or TRBV12-4 with TRBJ1-5; 7 bases fit TRBD1. V trimming: 4 bases; J trimming: 4 bases; junction bases outside the gene matches: 4. The CDR3 runs 14 residues. The CDR3 region has the DNA TGTGCCAGCAGTTCACAGGGGCTAAATCAGCCCCAGCATTTT. Translation gives CASSSQGLNQPQHF.

This clonotype was observed many times. The rearrangement links TRBV6-5 to TRBJ1-4; no firm D call. This CDR3 contains 16 residues. Germline loops: CDR1 MNHEY, CDR2 SVGAGI. Trimming took 3 bases from V and 10 from J, leaving 21 bases between them. Written as DNA, the CDR3 is TGTGCCAGCAGTTATCAACCTGGGTCCGCCGCGGGAAAACTGTTTTTT. Its protein product is CASSYQPGSAAGKLFF.

This clonotype showed up many times. The chain uses TRBV7-8 and TRBJ1-1; D might be TRBD1 (5 bases). In germline, CDR1 is SGHVS, CDR2 FQNEAQ. The CDR3 is 16 residues long. V was clipped by 5 bases and J by 0 bases, with 16 bases between them. DNA of the CDR3: TGTGCCAGCAGCATGAGGCCAGGGAAACTGAACACTGAAGCTTTCTTT. Its protein product is CASSMRPGKLNTEAFF.

This clonotype was found many times. The chain links TRBV5-1 to TRBJ2-7; tentative D call: TRBD2 (7 bases). V was clipped by 2 bases and J by 2 bases, with 14 bases between them. This CDR3 has 15 residues. Germline CDR1 is SGHRS and CDR2 is YFSETQ. The chain's CDR3 is CASSFVAGATYEQYF. The CDR3 DNA reads as TGCGCCAGCAGCTTCGTGGCGGGGGCGACCTACGAGCAGTACTTC.

V and J are TRBV28 and TRBJ1-5; the D is unclear. This CDR3 is built from 14 residues. The germline V gene encodes CDR1 MDHEN and CDR2 SYDVKM. V gave up 6 bases and J gave up 1 base, with 10 bases separating them. The CDR3 DNA sequence: TGTGCCAGCAGGGTTCGGGTAAGCAATCAGCCCCAGCATTTT. Amino acid sequence: CASRVRVSNQPQHF.

This clonotype has ten or more counts. The chain links TRBV4-1 to TRBJ2-7, with 9 bases identical to TRBD1. The CDR3 consists of 15 residues. Unmatched junction bases numbered 4, after V lost 0 bases and J lost 4 bases. Germline lookup yields CDR1 MGHRA and CDR2 YSYEKL. CDR3 sequence (DNA): TGCGCCAGCAGCCAAGACCCGACAGGGGGATACGAGCAGTACTTC. This encodes CASSQDPTGGYEQYF.

This clonotype was observed a few times. The rearrangement uses TRBV9 and TRBJ1-4, with D unclear. V was clipped by 0 bases and J by 4 bases, with 10 bases between them. CDR1 is SGDLS, CDR2 YYNGEE, per germline. This CDR3 is built from 15 residues. The CDR3 DNA reads as TGTGCCAGCAGCGTAGATCCGGGGATTAATGAAAAACTGTTTTTT. Protein: CASSVDPGINEKLFF.

The sample holds many counts of this clonotype. This chain uses TRBV29-1 with TRBJ1-2; D perhaps matches TRBD1 (5 bases). The V gene's germline CDR1 is SQVTM and CDR2 ANQGSEA. Deletions cut 6 bases from V and 7 bases from J, with 24 bases between. The CDR3 loop spans 15 amino acids. In DNA form, the CDR3 reads TGCAGCGTCGCTAAGGCTACAGGTTGGGGCCCTGGCTACACCTTC. Residues: CSVAKATGWGPGYTF.

This clonotype was observed many times. The chain links TRBV7-2 to TRBJ1-1; maybe TRBD1 (5 bases). V was shortened by 2 bases and J by 6 bases, with 19 bases between the two germline ends. Germline CDR1 is SGHTA and CDR2 is FQGNSA. The CDR3 totals 16 residues. CDR3 DNA sequence: TGTGCCAGCAGCTTAAGACGGGGCAGGGTACTGTCTGAAGCTTTCTTT. It specifies CASSLRRGRVLSEAFF.